Listed below are T cell receptor beta chains from one sample, sequenced in a study of regulatory T cells in long-lasting Graves disease. In TCRdb, the multiplex PCR reads were re-called with MiXCR into one record per CDR3 protein. The sample shows 400,000 to 500,000 distinct CDR3 sequences, under 15% of them seen only once. A further study also used this sample, focusing on T cells in Graves' hyperthyroidism and ophthalmopathy.

Sequenced material: peripheral blood mononuclear cells (PBMCs), taken at new diagnosis, from a patient treated with antithyroid drugs. These receptor sequences come from a woman between 25 and 40 years old with Graves disease. CDR3s include the opening cysteine and the closing phenylalanine or tryptophan. The order of the fields is CDR3 protein, J gene, clone size, V gene. Some rows mark clone size as missing; the rest say once, few, many or name a class of expanded clone.

cdr3_aa: CASRGASGELFF
j_call: TRBJ2-2
clone_size: many
v_call: TRBV24-1

cdr3_aa: CASIPGTGSTGELFF
j_call: TRBJ2-2
clone_size: -
v_call: TRBV25-1

cdr3_aa: CASSLHRAVQPQHF
j_call: TRBJ1-5
clone_size: many
v_call: TRBV12-3/TRBV12-4

cdr3_aa: CASSIDSNTEAFF
j_call: TRBJ1-1
clone_size: -
v_call: TRBV19

cdr3_aa: CASSQQQYQETQYF
j_call: TRBJ2-5
clone_size: few
v_call: TRBV7-9

cdr3_aa: CASSYLQGQNTEAFF
j_call: TRBJ1-1
clone_size: many
v_call: TRBV6-5

cdr3_aa: CASSYSGQANQPQHF
j_call: TRBJ1-5
clone_size: few
v_call: TRBV6-9

cdr3_aa: CASSQATTTSSQGETQYF
j_call: TRBJ2-5
clone_size: few
v_call: TRBV4-2

cdr3_aa: CASSPLFGRPTYEQYF
j_call: TRBJ2-7
clone_size: -
v_call: TRBV18

cdr3_aa: CASKPTGGGNQPQHF
j_call: TRBJ1-5
clone_size: few
v_call: TRBV27

cdr3_aa: CAWSSWSSTEAFF
j_call: TRBJ1-1
clone_size: -
v_call: TRBV30

cdr3_aa: CATSEPGHPNQPQHF
j_call: TRBJ1-5
clone_size: many
v_call: TRBV24-1

cdr3_aa: CASSSRPGQANEQFF
j_call: TRBJ2-1
clone_size: -
v_call: TRBV11-3

cdr3_aa: CASSFRGSTGELFF
j_call: TRBJ2-2
clone_size: many
v_call: TRBV12-3/TRBV12-4

cdr3_aa: CASSPKGLAGYGDTQYF
j_call: TRBJ2-3
clone_size: many
v_call: TRBV7-3

cdr3_aa: CASSFDSPGGEQYF
j_call: TRBJ2-7
clone_size: many
v_call: TRBV28

cdr3_aa: CASSLDTDNTEAFF
j_call: TRBJ1-1
clone_size: few
v_call: TRBV5-1